The sequence of this TCR beta chain was determined in a study of T cell changes during pregnancy in multiple sclerosis (dated by TCRdb to between 2018 and 2021). With respect to the entire study: The study looked at changes in the T cell repertoire across pregnancy in women with multiple sclerosis.

Library preparation employed the immunoSEQ multiplex PCR assay. The table comes from immuneACCESS by way of TCRdb, which keeps in-frame sequences with V and J called. Part of the clones is missing from these tables; in studies checked, under half for an unresolved V gene and the rest for unknown reasons. The sample table shows about 80,000 clones, and roughly 92% are seen once. Around 0.21% of the sample rests with the top ten. As to this clone: Its cognate antigen has yet to be identified. No base qualities exist here, and no much larger clone lies one base off it.

Looking up the germline V gene (reference sequence) yields CDR1 SGHNT and CDR2 YYREEE. Trimmed from V: 0 bases; trimmed from J: 4 bases; junction bases lacking a gene match: 7. From its cysteine to its phenylalanine, the CDR3 spans 15 amino acids. Only the CDR3 portion is preserved as DNA: 45 bases, with reading frame beginning at the first base. Sequenced here: CD4+ T cells from peripheral blood mononuclear cells, sampled before pregnancy. This receptor chain uses TRBV5-4 and TRBJ2-7; 7 bases in the middle match TRBD2. The source is a female donor with multiple sclerosis, enrolled in a pregnancy study. The DNA sequence is as follows: TGTGCCAGCAGCTTGGGCCCTTCGGGGGGATACGAGCAGTACTTC. Its translation reads: CASSLGPSGGYEQYF.